One sample yielded the 6 T cell receptor beta chains listed below, sequenced in a study of beta chain features in type 1 diabetes. Isolated RNA was reverse transcribed in full, so expressed TCRB transcripts were sequenced. TCRdb keeps only in-frame clones here, not all; method: immunoSEQ multiplex PCR. The table records under 950,000 clones, around a sixth of them present only once. Input material: naive CD4+ T cells from blood. Receptor source: a young woman in good health.

This clone was observed a handful of times. V gene TRBV7-2 combines with J gene TRBJ2-7; tentatively, D is TRBD1 (6 bases). The V end lost 1 base, the J end lost 5 bases, and 18 bases lay between the germline ends. Germline V gene lookup returns CDR1 SGHTA and CDR2 FQGNSA. This CDR3 region has 16 residues. The CDR3 nucleotides are TGTGCCAGCAGCTTAGTCTCGGCAGGGGCCCCCGACGAGCAGTACTTC. Translating gives CASSLVSAGAPDEQYF.

This clone was observed a handful of times. V usage is TRBV9 and J usage is TRBJ2-2; 9 positions match TRBD1. CDR1 is SGDLS, CDR2 YYNGEE, per germline. The CDR3 runs to 17 residues. Losses at the gene ends were 0 bases for V and 3 bases for J; bases not matched to a gene: 6. The CDR3 DNA sequence: TGTGCCAGCAGCGTAGGGGGACAGGGTTTGTACACCGGGGAGCTGTTTTTT. It codes for CASSVGGQGLYTGELFF.

This clone was picked up a small number of times. The chain couples TRBV5-1 to TRBJ2-5; 8 bases agree with TRBD1. V lost 0 bases to trimming and J lost 1 base; unmatched junction nucleotides: 5. Germline V CDR1 and CDR2: SGHRS, YFSETQ. The CDR3 contains 16 residues. The DNA for the CDR3 is TGCGCCAGCAGCTTGGTTGGGACAGGCCTCCAAGAGACCCAGTACTTC. It translates to CASSLVGTGLQETQYF.

This clone was counted many times. The chain combines TRBV27 with TRBJ2-4; D ambiguous. The germline CDR1 and CDR2 sequences are MNHEY and SMNVEV (reference sequence). Deletions cut 8 bases from V and 0 bases from J, with 5 bases between. The CDR3 runs to 12 residues. The CDR3 DNA sequence: TGTGCCAGCGGGATAGCCAAAAACATTCAGTACTTC. Its protein product is CASGIAKNIQYF.

The chain combines TRBV11-1 with TRBJ2-6; D is unresolved. This CDR3 region has 17 residues. V was trimmed by 3 bases and J by 0 bases, leaving 12 bases between them. Germline V gives CDR1 SGHAT, CDR2 FQDESV (reference sequence). As DNA, the CDR3 is TGTGCCAGCAGCTTCCGGCTAACCAGCTCTGGGGCCAACGTCCTGACTTTC. As protein: CASSFRLTSSGANVLTF.

This chain joins TRBV9 and TRBJ2-1; D is perhaps TRBD2 (6 bases). V lost 0 bases and J 14 bases, leaving 15 bases between the germline ends. CDR3 length: 13 residues. Germline CDR1 SGDLS, CDR2 YYNGEE. The CDR3 DNA sequence: TGTGCCAGCAGCGTAGATCCTCTTAGCGGAGAGTTCTTC. Its translation: CASSVDPLSGEFF.